These 2 T cell receptor beta chains were sequenced from one sample in a study of blood T cell repertoires in COVID-19. This table comes from immunoSEQ multiplex PCR, and its TCRdb copy is limited to in-frame clones, with some not included. Seen here are 300,000 to 350,000 clones, around 90% observed once, and the top ten hold less than 2.5%. The sequencing input was peripheral blood. The receptors here all came from a young man with active or convalescent COVID-19.

The chain employs TRBV7-7 and TRBJ1-4, with 8 bases lining up with TRBD1. V lost 5 bases to trimming and J lost 7 bases; unmatched junction nucleotides: 6. This CDR3 has 14 amino acids. Germline lookup yields CDR1 SSHAT and CDR2 FNYEAQ (reference sequence). The CDR3, as DNA: TGTGCCAGCAGCCAAGGACAGGGCCTTGAAAAACTGTTTTTT. Translation gives CASSQGQGLEKLFF. The variable domain in full, completed from reference TRBV7-7 and TRBJ1-4, reads GAGVSQSPRYKVTKRGQDVTLRCDPISSHATLYWYQQALGQGPEFLTYFNYEAQPDKSGLPSDRFSAERPEGSISTLTIQRTEQRDSAMYRCASSQGQGLEKLFFGSGTQLSVL.

This clone occurred once. The rearrangement links TRBV10-3 to TRBJ1-3; D is possibly TRBD1 (5 bases). Germline CDR1 and CDR2: ENHRY and SYGVKD. This CDR3 spans 14 amino acids. Between the trimmed V and J ends, which lost 6 bases and 0 bases, there was a span of 9 bases. This CDR3 is CAIRSQGSGNTIYF. CDR3 coding DNA: TGTGCCATCAGAAGTCAGGGCTCTGGAAACACCATATATTTT.